Below, one TCR beta chain is given with its context. Sequencing used immunoSEQ multiplex PCR; TCRdb keeps in-frame clones, though not all of them. The sample shows hundreds of thousands of clones, over 75% of them seen only once. These data originate in a study of shared T cell receptors in the human thymus. These same records also appear under a second study, on human thymus T cells. As reported in that work: Donor material was obtained from healthy Finnish infants undergoing corrective surgery for congenital heart defects. Thymic tissue was derived from resections collected during corrective heart surgery. In thymic and blood repertoires alike, V and J usage looked biased. The related literature has documented a marked overlap of thymic repertoires among unrelated individuals.

Sample: thymocytes. This TCR derives from a boy under three years old with a congenital heart defect.

CDR3 sequence reads: CASSYRGELFF. The DNA for the CDR3 is TGTGCCAGCAGTTACCGCGGGGAGCTGTTTTTT. The rearrangement joins TRBV6-5 to TRBJ2-2; D is ambiguous. The V and J ends lost 2 bases and 7 bases respectively, with 2 bases between them. This CDR3 contains 11 residues. Germline CDR1 and CDR2: MNHEY and SVGAGI.